This TCR beta chain was profiled in a study of graft-versus-host responses after intestinal transplantation (dated by TCRdb to the early 2020s). Context from the whole study: The transplants that recipients got were multivisceral, liver-intestinal, or isolated intestinal. After intestinal transplantation, graft-versus-host and host-versus-graft alloreactive T cell clones were followed in the graft, circulation and bone marrow using bulk TCR-beta CDR3 sequencing. Anti-thymocyte globulin induction was given to all recipients, followed by maintenance tacrolimus and steroids for 2 to 4 years. A peak of at least 4% donor T cells among recipient peripheral blood mononuclear cells was the definition used for donor T cell macrochimerism. To identify alloreactive clones, pre-transplant mixed lymphocyte reaction products were sequenced and then compared with unstimulated pre-transplant donor and recipient T cells. A cohort of around 25 intestinal transplant recipients, including one retransplant, was enrolled, and a few patients lacking pretransplant specimens were excluded. Samples from three later patients were sequenced in-house on an Illumina MiSeq with MiXCR processing rather than by the commercial service.

Findings and caveats that apply to the study as a whole: In the allografts of patients with donor T cell macrochimerism, GvH to HvG T cell clonal ratios were high. Early after transplant, declines in HvG clones were associated with peak levels of circulating GvH clones. GvH clones were detected in recipient bone marrow, and some of these GvH clones were observed earlier in ileal mucosa or blood, consistent with an intestinal mucosal origin. Conclusions were limited by the relatively low number and heterogeneity of intestinal transplant patients.

The library was prepared using the immunoSEQ multiplex PCR assay. For most patients, genomic DNA was isolated using the Qiagen DNeasy Blood and Tissue Kit and was shipped frozen to Adaptive Biotechnologies for TCR sequencing. For most patients, genomic DNA was subjected to high-throughput TCR-beta CDR3 sequencing by Adaptive Biotechnologies. Under the source paper's analysis protocol: Adaptive's ImmunoSEQ software supplied the TCR sequencing data for 15 to 20 patients, while MiXCR and VDJtools were used to process a few other patients. CD4 versus CD8 sorting errors were corrected by removing sequences found in both subsets at a frequency ratio below 5:1. CDR3 nucleotide sequences shared between donor and recipient were removed because the origin of such sequences could not be assigned. At least 2-fold expansion over unstimulated cells and a minimum CFSE-low frequency of 0.002% (template counts) or 0.001% (read counts) were required for clones to be classified as alloreactive. Clones were considered mappable if detected in sequenced pre-transplant spleen, lymph node, or MLR CFSE-low populations of the donor or recipient. Cumulative frequency of alloreactive clones was calculated as a percentage of all sequences weighted by copy number. The immuneACCESS repertoire file appears here via TCRdb, limited to in-frame rearrangements. These files lack a portion of the clones; in checked studies, under half of the deficit traces to unresolved V genes, and the cause of the others is not known. V and J calls and clone size come straight from that table; D and trimming were deduced from the DNA. For this sample the table gives about 130,000 clones, of which around 90% were detected only once. Of the sample, 0.15% to 0.2% falls within the top ten clones.

A remark on this clone: Its recognized antigen is unknown. No clone much larger than this one lies a single base away; base qualities are absent.

Compared with germline, V lacks 1 base and J lacks 5 bases; bases without a gene match: 9. The CDR3 goes from the cysteine to the phenylalanine over 18 residues. Kept here is only the CDR3 DNA, which spans 54 bases and is read in frame from base 1. Per the germline V gene, SGHRS is the CDR1 and YFSETQ is the CDR2. The time point label for this specimen denotes: cells obtained before transplantation from donor or recipient. CD3+CD4+ and CD3+CD8+ populations were FACS-sorted from unstimulated pre-transplant donor and recipient cells taken from spleen or lymph nodes. The chain links TRBV5-1 with TRBJ2-7; TRBD2 fits 16 bases in the junction. The starting material was unstimulated CD4+ T cells sorted from spleen or lymph node cells, obtained before intestinal transplant. The receptor's source is a human donor who received an intestinal transplant. The CDR3 has the sequence CASSLLSGTSGRANEQYF. In nucleotide form, the sequence is TGCGCCAGCAGCTTGTTATCCGGGACTAGCGGGAGGGCCAACGAGCAGTACTTC.